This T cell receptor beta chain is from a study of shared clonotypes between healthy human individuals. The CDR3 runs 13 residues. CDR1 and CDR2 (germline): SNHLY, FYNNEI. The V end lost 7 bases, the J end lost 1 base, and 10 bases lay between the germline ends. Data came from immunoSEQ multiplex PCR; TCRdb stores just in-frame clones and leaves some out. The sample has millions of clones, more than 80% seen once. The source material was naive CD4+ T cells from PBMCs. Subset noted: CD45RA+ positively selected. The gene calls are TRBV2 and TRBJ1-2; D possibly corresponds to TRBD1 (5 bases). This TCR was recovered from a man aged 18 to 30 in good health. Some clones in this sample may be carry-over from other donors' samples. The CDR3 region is CASTRGVNYGYTF. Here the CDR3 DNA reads TGTGCCAGCACCCGGGGGGTTAACTATGGCTACACCTTC.